The 24 T cell receptor beta chains below were found in one sample sequenced in a study of blood T cells in healthy people across ages. For the second PCR, which ran for 7 to 11 cycles, a sample-barcoded 5' primer and a J-beta primer mix were used. TCRdb passed the 5' RACE reads through MiXCR, listing each CDR3 protein once. The sample records some 1.7 million distinct CDR3 sequences, 25% to 30% being singletons. Sample: blood. These receptors were obtained from a woman in her twenties or thirties in good health.

The CDR3 region is CAGQDRGSGGYTF. The CDR3 DNA reads TGTGCCGGTCAAGACAGGGGGAGTGGGGGCTACACCTTC. V is TRBV28 and J is TRBJ1-2; the match to TRBD1 covers 9 bases. Germline V gene data show CDR1 as MDHEN and CDR2 as SYDVKM. V lost 11 bases and J lost 8; bases outside the gene matches: 12. The CDR3 has 13 residues.

V usage is TRBV14 and J usage is TRBJ2-1, with a tentative D call TRBD2 (6 bases). Per germline, CDR1 SGHDN and CDR2 FVKESK. Deletions cut 8 bases from V and 10 bases from J, with 18 bases between. This CDR3 has 13 residues. This CDR3 is CASGREMGGEQFF. DNA for the CDR3: TGTGCCAGCGGCCGAGAAATGGGAGGCGAGCAGTTCTTC.

Comments on this clonotype: Compared with germline, one end of the junction differs, possibly owing to a read error. J is TRBJ2-1 and V is TRBV12-3 or TRBV12-4, with D hard to call. This CDR3 region has 11 residues. The CDR3 spells CASSFSNERFF. The CDR3 coding sequence is TGTGCCAGCAGTTTTTCCAATGAGCGGTTCTTC.

This clonotype came up many times. The chain uses TRBV12-3 or TRBV12-4 and TRBJ2-4; D might be TRBD2 (5 bases). This CDR3 is 14 amino acids long. V lost 6 bases, J lost 9 bases, and 18 bases lay in between. The CDR3 nucleotides are TGTGCCAGCAGCCCCGTCTCCGCTGAGGGCATTCAGTACTTC. Its protein is CASSPVSAEGIQYF.

The sample holds many counts of this clonotype. The chain employs TRBV10-3 and TRBJ1-1, with 7 bases matching TRBD1. The germline CDR1 and CDR2 sequences are ENHRY and SYGVKD. This CDR3 region has 17 residues. V shed 0 bases, J shed 1 base, and the junction held 8 bases outside the gene matches. For the CDR3, the DNA is TGTGCCATCAGTGAGTCGACCGGACAGGCTCCGAACACTGAAGCTTTCTTT. As protein: CAISESTGQAPNTEAFF.

This clonotype was detected ten times or more. This chain connects TRBV28 to TRBJ2-4; the match to TRBD1 covers 12 bases. The junction had 21 bases not matched to a gene; V was cut back by 2 bases and J by 1 base. Germline CDR1 MDHEN, CDR2 SYDVKM. CDR3 size: 23 residues. This chain's CDR3 is CASSLAGDRGLVVLLEAKNIQYF. DNA for the CDR3: TGTGCCAGCAGTTTAGCGGGGGACAGGGGGCTCGTCGTTCTTCTGGAGGCCAAAAACATTCAGTACTTC. Together with reference TRBV28 and TRBJ2-4, the CDR3 gives the full variable domain: DVKVTQSSRYLVKRTGEKVFLECVQDMDHENMFWYRQDPGLGLRLIYFSYDVKMKEKGDIPEGYSVSREKKERFSLILESASTNQTSMYLCASSLAGDRGLVVLLEAKNIQYFGAGTRLSVL.

Comment on this clonotype: At one end the junction does not follow the germline gene, possibly because of a read error. The chain carries TRBV29-1 and TRBJ2-7; 9 nucleotides align to TRBD1. Germline CDR1 and CDR2: SQVTM and ANQGSEA. This CDR3 comprises 14 residues. CDR3 amino acids: CSVEGTGYGGGQYF. The CDR3 DNA follows: TGCAGCGTCGAAGGGACAGGGTATGGAGGTGGGCAGTACTTC.

About this clonotype: It may be a read error: a sequence one base away is much more abundant. The chain combines TRBV3-1 with TRBJ1-4; no definite D call. The CDR3 is 12 residues long. Germline CDR1 and CDR2: LGHDT and YNNKEL (reference sequence). Trimming shortened V by 1 base and J by 16 bases, and 13 bases separated the two germline ends. Here the CDR3 reads CASSQVPALQFF. CDR3 nucleotides: TGTGCCAGCAGCCAAGTCCCGGCCCTCCAGTTTTTT. Full variable domain (outside the CDR3, taken from reference TRBV3-1 and TRBJ1-4): DTAVSQTPKYLVTQMGNDKSIKCEQNLGHDTMYWYKQDSKKFLKIMFSYNNKELIINETVPNRFSPKSPDKAHLNLHINSLELGDSAVYFCASSQVPALQFFGSGTQLSVL.

The V and J genes are TRBV5-1 and TRBJ2-3, with 7 positions matching TRBD2. The CDR3 has 15 amino acids. The V segment lost 5 bases and the J segment 1 base; nucleotides outside the gene matches: 7. Germline CDR1 is SGHRS and CDR2 is YFSETQ. The CDR3 bases are TGCGCCAGCAGTTCCGCGGGGGACCGCACAGATACGCAGTATTTT. Its translation is CASSSAGDRTDTQYF.

This clonotype was found many times. The chain recombines TRBV20-1 with TRBJ1-5, with TRBD1 identical over 7 bases. Germline values: CDR1 DFQATT, CDR2 SNEGSKA (reference sequence). CDR3 length equals 13 residues. With 5 bases clipped from V and 4 bases from J, the junction kept 5 bases outside the gene matches. CDR3 nucleotides: TGCAGTGCTGGAGGGGACAGTAATCAGCCCCAGCATTTT. Its translation: CSAGGDSNQPQHF.

Written as DNA, the CDR3 is TGCGCCAGCAGCTTGTTAGGGTTACAAGAGACCCAGTACTTC. Protein: CASSLLGLQETQYF. The rearrangement links TRBV5-1 to TRBJ2-5; D remains ambiguous. Per germline, CDR1 SGHRS and CDR2 YFSETQ. The CDR3 has 14 amino acids. The V end was cut by 1 base, the J end by 2 bases, with 9 bases between. Filled out from reference TRBV5-1 and TRBJ2-5, the complete variable domain reads KAGVTQTPRYLIKTRGQQVTLSCSPISGHRSVSWYQQTPGQGLQFLFEYFSETQRNKGNFPGRFSGRQFSNSRSEMNVSTLELGDSALYLCASSLLGLQETQYFGPGTRLLVL.

The table lists this clonotype with a few counts. The rearrangement links TRBV13 to TRBJ2-1; TRBD1 might be the D (5 bases). CDR1 PRHDT and CDR2 FYEKMQ come from the germline V gene (reference sequence). The CDR3 is 12 residues long. Trimming shortened V by 5 bases and J by 9 bases, and 11 bases separated the two germline ends. CDR3 DNA: TGTGCCAGCAGCAGGGGCCCCGGTGAGCAGTTCTTC. Protein sequence: CASSRGPGEQFF.

This clonotype has just a few counts. The chain uses TRBV2 and TRBJ1-5; D remains unclear. In germline, CDR1 is SNHLY, CDR2 FYNNEI. Trimming took off 1 base at V and 4 bases at J, with 8 bases between the two ends. CDR3 length: 14 amino acids. Written as DNA, the CDR3 is TGTGCCAGCAGTGAAGTGTCTAGGAATCAGCCCCAGCATTTT. This translates into CASSEVSRNQPQHF.

CDR3 DNA sequence: TGTGCCAGCAGCTTGCCTCGGACAGGGGACAATGAGCAGTTCTTC. This encodes CASSLPRTGDNEQFF. V gene TRBV7-9 combines with J gene TRBJ2-1; 9 bases match TRBD1. Germline V CDR1 and CDR2: SEHNR, FQNEAQ (reference sequence). This CDR3 is 15 amino acids long. V shed 3 bases and J 5 bases; nucleotides not matched to a gene: 5.

This clonotype appeared a few times. The chain employs TRBV9 and TRBJ1-1, with TRBD1 matching 9 bases. V lost 1 base to trimming and J lost 1 base; unmatched junction nucleotides: 11. CDR3 length: 18 amino acids. Germline lookup yields CDR1 SGDLS and CDR2 YYNGEE. The CDR3 nucleotides read TGTGCCAGCAGCGTATCACCGGGACAGGGCTTTGGGAACACTGAAGCTTTCTTT. Amino acids: CASSVSPGQGFGNTEAFF.

In this sample, this clonotype turned up a few times. The chain links TRBV28 to TRBJ2-1, with 7 positions matching TRBD1. The CDR3 covers 15 residues. With V trimmed by 6 bases and J by 4 bases, 9 bases remained unmatched. Germline assignment: CDR1 MDHEN and CDR2 SYDVKM. The CDR3 nucleotides read TGTGCCAGCAGCCAACCGGGACAGAGTTACAATGAGCAGTTCTTC. Amino acid sequence: CASSQPGQSYNEQFF. The full variable domain, its missing parts supplied by reference TRBV28 and TRBJ2-1, is DVKVTQSSRYLVKRTGEKVFLECVQDMDHENMFWYRQDPGLGLRLIYFSYDVKMKEKGDIPEGYSVSREKKERFSLILESASTNQTSMYLCASSQPGQSYNEQFFGPGTRLTVL.

The V call is TRBV2, the J call TRBJ1-2, with D possibly being TRBD1 (5 bases). From germline, CDR1 is SNHLY and CDR2 FYNNEI. The V end was cut by 1 base, the J end by 8 bases, with 14 bases between. The CDR3 contains 14 residues. The CDR3, as DNA: TGTGCCAGCAGTGAAGAGTGGGGCGGAACCGGCTACACCTTC. This gives the protein CASSEEWGGTGYTF.

About this clonotype itself: This clone may be a read error of a much larger clone one base away. This chain joins TRBV29-1 and TRBJ1-4; D remains unclear. Germline V gene data show CDR1 as SQVTM and CDR2 as ANQGSEA. The CDR3 has 13 residues. The CDR3 coding sequence is TGCAGCGCTGAAGAGTCGGTGGGTGAAAAACTGTTTTTT. Amino acid sequence: CSAEESVGEKLFF.

This clonotype was recorded a few times. The chain couples TRBV7-2 to TRBJ1-2, with no clear D. CDR1 is SGHTA and CDR2 is FQGNSA in the germline V gene. Trimming left V 3 bases short and J 0 bases short, with 14 bases between. This CDR3 spans 16 amino acids. The CDR3 loop is CASSLNRSDTNYGYTF. The CDR3 DNA reads as TGTGCCAGCAGCTTGAACCGTTCTGATACTAACTATGGCTACACCTTC. Complete variable domain (other parts from reference TRBV7-2 and TRBJ1-2): GAGVSQSPSNKVTEKGKDVELRCDPISGHTALYWYRQSLGQGLEFLIYFQGNSAPDKSGLPSDRFSAERTGGSVSTLTIQRTQQEDSAVYLCASSLNRSDTNYGYTFGSGTRLTVV.

This clonotype was recorded a few times. The rearrangement links TRBV20-1 to TRBJ1-1; D is ambiguous. The V end was cut by 3 bases, the J end by 8 bases, with 13 bases between. Germline V gene lookup returns CDR1 DFQATT and CDR2 SNEGSKA (reference sequence). The CDR3 is 12 amino acids. The CDR3 coding sequence is TGCAGTGCTAGGGAACAGCCCAACGAAGCTTTCTTT. Translation gives CSAREQPNEAFF.

This clonotype has only a few counts. The J gene is TRBJ1-1, the V gene TRBV24-1; D is unclear. The germline V gene encodes CDR1 KGHDR and CDR2 SFDVKD. V was pared by 4 bases and J by 1 base, with 9 bases between. The CDR3 has 14 amino acids. CDR3 DNA: TGTGCCACCAGTGACGGACGGAGGAACACTGAAGCTTTCTTT. Translating gives CATSDGRRNTEAFF.

The sample holds many counts of this clonotype. This rearrangement joins TRBV27 to TRBJ2-7; D possibly uses TRBD1 or TRBD2 (5 bases each). CDR3 size: 12 residues. V was trimmed by 7 bases and J by 9 bases, leaving 16 bases between them. In germline, CDR1 is MNHEY, CDR2 SMNVEV (reference sequence). CDR3 bases: TGTGCCAGCAATGAGCCGGGGCGAGGGCAGTACTTC. Encoded protein: CASNEPGRGQYF.

This clonotype was observed at least ten times. This chain connects TRBV10-3 to TRBJ2-1; D is ambiguous. Trimming stripped 0 bases from V and 5 bases from J, with 14 bases between. The CDR3 is made up of 16 amino acids. The germline gives CDR1 ENHRY, CDR2 SYGVKD. The CDR3 spells CAISESQGKRDNEQFF. For the CDR3, the DNA is TGTGCCATCAGTGAGTCGCAAGGGAAACGGGACAATGAGCAGTTCTTC.

This clonotype has at least ten counts. The V gene is TRBV12-3 or TRBV12-4, the J gene TRBJ2-7; D is possibly TRBD1 (6 bases). Trimming shortened V by 4 bases and J by 6 bases, and 10 bases separated the two germline ends. The CDR3 sequence is 12 residues long. The CDR3 DNA reads TGTGCCAGCAGTTCAGGGGCTGGCGAGCAGTACTTC. Translation: CASSSGAGEQYF.